This T cell receptor (beta chain) was recorded in a study of OX40 agonist ivuxolimab in advanced cancers. Concerning the study at large: Ivuxolimab, which targeted the costimulatory receptor OX40 (CD134), was an agonistic, fully human IgG2 monoclonal antibody. Intravenous ivuxolimab was administered to patients every 2 weeks at six dose levels: 0.01, 0.1, 0.3, 1.5, 3 and 10 mg/kg. Among the approximately 54 dose-escalation patients, 19 had hepatocellular carcinoma, about 15 melanoma, 9 renal cell carcinoma and 9 head and neck cancer. In the dose-escalation cohort, roughly 80% of patients were male, and the mean age was roughly 60 years, with a range of about 20 to 79. Patients were allowed to have had prior anti-PD-1, anti-PD-L1 or anti-CTLA-4 therapy, and around two fifths of the dose-escalation patients had been treated with checkpoint inhibitors. Three dose-escalation patients achieved partial responses, one with hepatocellular carcinoma and two with cutaneous melanoma. The point of sequencing TCRbeta in the periphery was to test whether ivuxolimab changed TCR sequence diversity and drove clonal T-cell expansion. The paper covers the monotherapy dose-escalation part of the phase I ivuxolimab trial, which included N ≈ 57 patients. Paper-wide results and their limitations: At doses of 0.1 to 3.0 mg/kg, clonal expansion of both CD4+ and CD8+ blood T cells was observed from baseline to week 6. Low levels of normalized T-cell clonal expansion were also seen in some patients who did not respond. The antigen specificity of the clonally expanded peripheral T cells was not determined. On average, CD8+ T cells showed more expanded clones than CD4+ T cells after ivuxolimab. In the 0.1-3.0 mg/kg groups, partial responders were among the patients with the lowest normalized peripheral clonal expansion, particularly in CD8+ T cells.

Patients with autoimmune disease history or receiving systemic immunosuppression were excluded from the trial. In every dose cohort, peripheral blood was drawn for TCR sequencing at baseline, cycle 4 day 1, and cycle 7 day 1. The samples were drawn from a first-in-human, open-label, multicenter phase I dose-escalation trial of ivuxolimab. Adults with locally advanced or metastatic melanoma, renal cell, hepatocellular, or head and neck squamous cell carcinoma were enrolled in the trial. Before TCR sequencing, CD4+ T cells and CD8+ T cells from peripheral blood were sorted into separate populations. Taken from the germline V gene, the CDR1 and CDR2 loops are SGHTA and FQGNSA. Reading from cysteine to phenylalanine, the CDR3 counts 15 amino acids. Only CDR3 DNA remains: 45 bases, in frame from the first base. Relative to germline, V is 2 bases shorter and J is 2 bases shorter, with 12 bases between their ends.

Genomic DNA was extracted from sorted cells for sequencing of the TCRbeta CDR3 region. The immunoSEQ Assay was used for sequencing of TCRbeta CDR3 regions. The table comes from immuneACCESS by way of TCRdb, which keeps in-frame sequences with V and J called. Part of the clones is missing from these tables; in studies checked, under half for an unresolved V gene and the rest for unknown reasons. This sample has tens of thousands of clones in its table, and about four fifths of those were observed once. The leading ten clones occupy 5% of the sample. Comment on this clone: Its antigen has not been determined. The record has no base qualities; no much larger clone is one base away.

The chain is encoded by TRBV7-2 joined to TRBJ1-2; TRBD1 is possibly the D segment (6 matching bases). The sequenced sample was CD4+ or CD8+ T cells sorted from blood, obtained in a trial of the OX40 agonist ivuxolimab. The receptor was derived from an adult with an advanced solid tumor such as melanoma, head and neck, liver or kidney cancer. Here the CDR3 is given as CASSLSGDRNYGYTF. The nucleotides read TGTGCCAGCAGCTTATCTGGAGACAGGAACTATGGCTACACCTTC.